This T cell receptor beta chain is from a study of shared clonotypes between healthy human individuals. Findings and caveats of the study: Only blood underwent sampling, and tissue repertoires likely differ.

CDR1 SGDLS and CDR2 YYNGEE come from the germline V gene. This CDR3 region has 19 residues. The J segment lost 3 bases and the V segment lost 0 bases, leaving 13 bases of the junction unmatched. Sequencing was at deep level. TCRdb's copy holds only in-frame clones and misses some; the assay was immunoSEQ multiplex PCR. The sample has 2 million to 2.5 million clones, approximately 94% seen once. In the case of this clone: The antigen is not known.

This chain connects TRBV9 to TRBJ2-3; 10 nucleotides agree with TRBD2. Sequenced material: naive CD4+ T cells sorted from blood. The sample's subset: CD45RA+ positively selected. The receptor comes from a man in his late teens or twenties in good health. In DNA form, the CDR3 reads TGTGCCAGCAGCGTAGGTTTAGCGGGGGGACTCCGTCCTACAGATACGCAGTATTTT. It yields the protein CASSVGLAGGLRPTDTQYF.